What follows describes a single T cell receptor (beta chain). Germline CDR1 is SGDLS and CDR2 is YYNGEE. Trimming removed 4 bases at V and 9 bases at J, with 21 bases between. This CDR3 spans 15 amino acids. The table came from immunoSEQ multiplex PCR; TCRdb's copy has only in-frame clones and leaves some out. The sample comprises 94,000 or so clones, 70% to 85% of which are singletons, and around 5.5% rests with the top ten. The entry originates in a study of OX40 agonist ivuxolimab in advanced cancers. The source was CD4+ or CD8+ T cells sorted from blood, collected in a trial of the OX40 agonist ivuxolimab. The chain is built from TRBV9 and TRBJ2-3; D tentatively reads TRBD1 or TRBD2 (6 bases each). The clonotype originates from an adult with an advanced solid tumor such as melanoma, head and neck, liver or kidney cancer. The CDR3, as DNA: TGTGCCAGCAGCCCCACGGAGGGGCAGGGGATGACGCAGTATTTT. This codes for CASSPTEGQGMTQYF.